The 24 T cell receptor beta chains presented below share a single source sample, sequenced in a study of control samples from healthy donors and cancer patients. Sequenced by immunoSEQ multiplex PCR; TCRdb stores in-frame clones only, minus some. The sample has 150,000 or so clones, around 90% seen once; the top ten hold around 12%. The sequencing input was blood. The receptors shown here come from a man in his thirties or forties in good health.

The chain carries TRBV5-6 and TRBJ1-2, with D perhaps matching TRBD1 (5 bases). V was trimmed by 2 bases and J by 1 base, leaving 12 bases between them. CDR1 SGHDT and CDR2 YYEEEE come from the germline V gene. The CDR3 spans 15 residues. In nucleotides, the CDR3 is TGTGCCAGCAGCTTAGGACATCTATTTAACTATGGCTACACCTTC. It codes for CASSLGHLFNYGYTF.

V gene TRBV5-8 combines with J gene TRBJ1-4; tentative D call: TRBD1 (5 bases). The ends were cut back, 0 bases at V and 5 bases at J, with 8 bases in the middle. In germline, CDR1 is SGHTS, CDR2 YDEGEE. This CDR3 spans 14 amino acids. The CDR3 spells CASSLGQRNEKLFF. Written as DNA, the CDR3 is TGTGCCAGCAGCTTGGGACAGCGAAATGAAAAACTGTTTTTT.

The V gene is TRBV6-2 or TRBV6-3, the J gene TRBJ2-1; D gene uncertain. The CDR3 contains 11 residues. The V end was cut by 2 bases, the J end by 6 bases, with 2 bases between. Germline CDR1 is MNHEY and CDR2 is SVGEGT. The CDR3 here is CASSYRNEQFF. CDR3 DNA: TGTGCCAGCAGTTACCGCAATGAGCAGTTCTTC.

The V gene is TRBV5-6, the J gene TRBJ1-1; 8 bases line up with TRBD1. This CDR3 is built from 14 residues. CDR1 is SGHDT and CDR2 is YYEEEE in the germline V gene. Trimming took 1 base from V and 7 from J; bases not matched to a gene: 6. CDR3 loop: CASSLPQGAGEAFF. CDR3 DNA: TGTGCCAGCAGCTTGCCTCAGGGGGCCGGTGAAGCTTTCTTT.

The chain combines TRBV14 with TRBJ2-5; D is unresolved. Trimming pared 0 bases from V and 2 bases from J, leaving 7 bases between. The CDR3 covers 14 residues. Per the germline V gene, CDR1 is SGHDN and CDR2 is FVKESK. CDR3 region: CASSQDRSQETQYF. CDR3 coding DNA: TGTGCCAGCAGCCAAGATCGCAGTCAAGAGACCCAGTACTTC. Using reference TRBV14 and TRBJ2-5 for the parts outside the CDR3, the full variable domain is EAGVTQFPSHSVIEKGQTVTLRCDPISGHDNLYWYRRVMGKEIKFLLHFVKESKQDESGMPNNRFLAERTGGTYSTLKVQPAELEDSGVYFCASSQDRSQETQYFGPGTRLLVL.

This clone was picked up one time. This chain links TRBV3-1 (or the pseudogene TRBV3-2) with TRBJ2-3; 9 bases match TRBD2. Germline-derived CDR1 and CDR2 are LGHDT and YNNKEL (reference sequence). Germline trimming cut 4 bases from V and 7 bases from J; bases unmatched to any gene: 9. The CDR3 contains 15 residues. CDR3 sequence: CASSLAGAHHHTQYF. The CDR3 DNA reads TGTGCCAGCAGCCTAGCGGGAGCTCACCACCATACGCAGTATTTT.

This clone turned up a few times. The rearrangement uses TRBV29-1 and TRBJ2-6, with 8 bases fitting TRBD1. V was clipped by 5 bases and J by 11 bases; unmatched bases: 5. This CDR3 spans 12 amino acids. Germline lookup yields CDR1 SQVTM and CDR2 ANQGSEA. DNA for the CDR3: TGCAGCGTTTCCGCGACAGGGGACGTCCTGACTTTC. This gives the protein CSVSATGDVLTF.

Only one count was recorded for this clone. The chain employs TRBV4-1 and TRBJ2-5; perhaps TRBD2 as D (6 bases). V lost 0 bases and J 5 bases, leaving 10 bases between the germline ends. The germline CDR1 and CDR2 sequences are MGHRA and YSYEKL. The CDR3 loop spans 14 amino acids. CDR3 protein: CASSQDGRRETQYF. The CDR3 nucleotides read TGCGCCAGCAGCCAAGATGGGAGGCGGGAGACCCAGTACTTC.

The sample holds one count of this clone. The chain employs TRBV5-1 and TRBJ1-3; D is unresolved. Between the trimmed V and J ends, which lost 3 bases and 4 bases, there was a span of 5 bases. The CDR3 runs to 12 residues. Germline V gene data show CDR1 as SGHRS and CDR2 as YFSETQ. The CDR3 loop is CASSSGGNTIYF. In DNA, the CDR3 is TGCGCCAGCAGCTCGGGCGGAAACACCATATATTTT.

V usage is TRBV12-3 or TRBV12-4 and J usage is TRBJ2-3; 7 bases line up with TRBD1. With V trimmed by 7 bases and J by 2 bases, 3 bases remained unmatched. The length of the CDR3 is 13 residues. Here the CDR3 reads CASMGQLTDTQYF. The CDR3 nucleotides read TGTGCCAGCATGGGACAGCTCACAGATACGCAGTATTTT.

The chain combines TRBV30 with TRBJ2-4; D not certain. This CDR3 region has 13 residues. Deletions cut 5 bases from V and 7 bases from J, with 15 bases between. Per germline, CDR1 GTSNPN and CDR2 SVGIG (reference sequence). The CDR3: CAWAEARTNIQYF. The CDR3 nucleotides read TGTGCCTGGGCCGAAGCGAGAACGAACATTCAGTACTTC. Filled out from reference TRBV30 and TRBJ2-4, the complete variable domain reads SQTIHQWPATLVQPVGSPLSLECTVEGTSNPNLYWYRQAAGRGLQLLFYSVGIGQISSEVPQNLSASRPQDRQFILSSKKLLLSDSGFYLCAWAEARTNIQYFGAGTRLSVL.

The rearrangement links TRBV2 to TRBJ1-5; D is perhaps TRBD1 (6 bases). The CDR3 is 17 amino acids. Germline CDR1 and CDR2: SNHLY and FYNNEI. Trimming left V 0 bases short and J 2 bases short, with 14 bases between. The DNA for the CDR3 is TGTGCCAGCAGTGAAGCTCGGGGGGCGATTGGCAATCAGCCCCAGCATTTT. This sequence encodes CASSEARGAIGNQPQHF.

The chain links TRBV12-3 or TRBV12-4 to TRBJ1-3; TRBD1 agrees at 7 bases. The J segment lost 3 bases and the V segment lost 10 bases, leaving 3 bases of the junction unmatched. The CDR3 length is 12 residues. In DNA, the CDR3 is TGTGCCACGGGGACAGATGGAAACACCATATATTTT. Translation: CATGTDGNTIYF.

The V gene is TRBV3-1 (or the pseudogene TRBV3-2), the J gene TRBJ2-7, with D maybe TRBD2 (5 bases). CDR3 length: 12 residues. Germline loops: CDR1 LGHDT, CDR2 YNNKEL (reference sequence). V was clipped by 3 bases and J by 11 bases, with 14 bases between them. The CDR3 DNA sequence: TGTGCCAGCAGCCAGGCGGCGGGTCACGAGTACTTC. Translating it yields CASSQAAGHEYF.

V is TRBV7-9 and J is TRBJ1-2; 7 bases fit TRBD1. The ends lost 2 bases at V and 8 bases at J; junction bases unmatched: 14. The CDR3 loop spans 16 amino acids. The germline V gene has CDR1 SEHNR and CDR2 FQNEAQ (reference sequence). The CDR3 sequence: CASSLNGDSFDVGYTF. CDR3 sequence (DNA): TGTGCCAGCAGCTTAAATGGGGACAGTTTTGACGTGGGCTACACCTTC.

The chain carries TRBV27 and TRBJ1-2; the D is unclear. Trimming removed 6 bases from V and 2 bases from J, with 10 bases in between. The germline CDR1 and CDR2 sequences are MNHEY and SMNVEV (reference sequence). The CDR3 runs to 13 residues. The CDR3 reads CASREDGNYGYTF. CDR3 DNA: TGTGCCAGCAGAGAGGACGGCAACTATGGCTACACCTTC.

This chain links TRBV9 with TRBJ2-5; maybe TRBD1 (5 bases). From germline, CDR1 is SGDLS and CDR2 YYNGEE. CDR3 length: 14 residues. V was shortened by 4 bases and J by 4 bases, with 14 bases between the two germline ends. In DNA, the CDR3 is TGTGCCAGCAGCACCGGTTTGGGGCCAGAGACCCAGTACTTC. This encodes CASSTGLGPETQYF.

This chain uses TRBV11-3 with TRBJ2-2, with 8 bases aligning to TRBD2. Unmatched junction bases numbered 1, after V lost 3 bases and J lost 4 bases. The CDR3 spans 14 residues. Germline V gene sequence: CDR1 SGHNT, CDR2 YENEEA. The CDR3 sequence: CASSLAGGTGELFF. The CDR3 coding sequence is TGTGCCAGCAGCTTGGCGGGGGGCACCGGGGAGCTGTTTTTT.

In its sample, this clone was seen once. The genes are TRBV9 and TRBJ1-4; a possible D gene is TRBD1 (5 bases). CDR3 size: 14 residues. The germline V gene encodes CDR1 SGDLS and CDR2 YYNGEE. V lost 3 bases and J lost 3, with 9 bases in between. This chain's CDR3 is CASSGGGANEKLFF. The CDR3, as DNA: TGTGCCAGCAGCGGTGGGGGAGCTAATGAAAAACTGTTTTTT. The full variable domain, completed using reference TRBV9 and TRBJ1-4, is DSGVTQTPKHLITATGQRVTLRCSPRSGDLSVYWYQQSLDQGLQFLIQYYNGEERAKGNILERFSAQQFPDLHSELNLSSLELGDSALYFCASSGGGANEKLFFGSGTQLSVL.

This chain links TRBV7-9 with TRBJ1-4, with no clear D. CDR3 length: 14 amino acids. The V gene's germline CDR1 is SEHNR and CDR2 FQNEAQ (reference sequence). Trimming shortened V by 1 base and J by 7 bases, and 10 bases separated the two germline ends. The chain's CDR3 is CASSLGPDTEKLFF. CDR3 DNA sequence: TGTGCCAGCAGCTTAGGGCCAGATACTGAAAAACTGTTTTTT.

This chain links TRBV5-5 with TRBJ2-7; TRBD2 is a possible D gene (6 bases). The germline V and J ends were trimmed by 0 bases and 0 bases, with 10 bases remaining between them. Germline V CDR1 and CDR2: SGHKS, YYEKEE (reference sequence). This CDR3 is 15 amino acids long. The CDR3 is CASSLDRTTSYEQYF. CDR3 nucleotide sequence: TGTGCCAGCAGCTTGGATAGGACTACCTCCTACGAGCAGTACTTC.

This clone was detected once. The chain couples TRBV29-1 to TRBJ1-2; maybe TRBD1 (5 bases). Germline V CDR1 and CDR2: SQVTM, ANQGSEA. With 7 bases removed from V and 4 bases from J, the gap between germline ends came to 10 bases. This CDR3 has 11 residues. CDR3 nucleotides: TGCAGCGACGCCGGGACCTATGGCTACACCTTC. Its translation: CSDAGTYGYTF.

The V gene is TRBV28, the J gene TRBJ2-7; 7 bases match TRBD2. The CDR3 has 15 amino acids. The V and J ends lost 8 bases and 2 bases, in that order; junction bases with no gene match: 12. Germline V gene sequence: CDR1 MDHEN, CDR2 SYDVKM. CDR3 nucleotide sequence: TGTGCCAGCCGGGGGGAGAGGCTACCGACCTACGAGCAGTACTTC. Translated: CASRGERLPTYEQYF.

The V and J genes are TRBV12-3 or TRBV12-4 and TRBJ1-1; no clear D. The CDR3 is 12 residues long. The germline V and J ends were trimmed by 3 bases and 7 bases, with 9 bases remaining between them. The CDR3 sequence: CASSFPLGEAFF. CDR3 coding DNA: TGTGCCAGCAGTTTCCCCTTGGGTGAAGCTTTCTTT.